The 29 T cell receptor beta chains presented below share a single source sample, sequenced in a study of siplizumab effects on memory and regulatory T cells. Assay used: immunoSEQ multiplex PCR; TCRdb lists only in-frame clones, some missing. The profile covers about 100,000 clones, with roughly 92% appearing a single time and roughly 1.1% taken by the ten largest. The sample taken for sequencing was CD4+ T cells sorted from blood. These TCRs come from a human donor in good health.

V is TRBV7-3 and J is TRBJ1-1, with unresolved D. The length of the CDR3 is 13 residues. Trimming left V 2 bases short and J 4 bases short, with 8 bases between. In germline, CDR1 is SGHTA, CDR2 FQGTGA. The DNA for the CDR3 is TGTGCCAGCAGCTTACGACGCGGCACTGAAGCTTTCTTT. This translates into CASSLRRGTEAFF.

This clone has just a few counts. The CDR3 bases are TGTGCCAGTAGTATAGATCGTTTCAGAGGCCAGCCCCAGCATTTT. Translating it yields CASSIDRFRGQPQHF. The chain couples TRBV19 to TRBJ1-5, with no clear D. Germline CDR1 is LNHDA and CDR2 is SQIVND (reference sequence). V lost 0 bases, J lost 7 bases, and 13 bases lay in between. The CDR3 loop spans 15 amino acids.

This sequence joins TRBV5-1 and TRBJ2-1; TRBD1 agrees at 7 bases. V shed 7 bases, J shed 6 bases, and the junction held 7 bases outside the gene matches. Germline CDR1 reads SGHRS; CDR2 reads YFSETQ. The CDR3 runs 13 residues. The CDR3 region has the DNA TGCGCCAGCGGCCGGGACAGCATCAATGAGCAGTTCTTC. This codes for CASGRDSINEQFF.

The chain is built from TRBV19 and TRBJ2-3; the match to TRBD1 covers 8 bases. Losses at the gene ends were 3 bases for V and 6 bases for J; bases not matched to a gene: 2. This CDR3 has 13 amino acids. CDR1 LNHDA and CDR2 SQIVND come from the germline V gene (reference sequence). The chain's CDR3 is CASSMTGADTQYF. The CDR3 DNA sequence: TGTGCCAGTAGTATGACAGGGGCGGATACGCAGTATTTT.

The CDR3 loop is CASSSNTDTQYF. The CDR3 nucleotides are TGTGCCAGCAGTTCAAACACAGATACGCAGTATTTT. The rearrangement uses TRBV6-5 and TRBJ2-3, with D hard to call. Trimming pared 4 bases from V and 2 bases from J, leaving 4 bases between. Germline values: CDR1 MNHEY, CDR2 SVGAGI. The CDR3 is 12 amino acids.

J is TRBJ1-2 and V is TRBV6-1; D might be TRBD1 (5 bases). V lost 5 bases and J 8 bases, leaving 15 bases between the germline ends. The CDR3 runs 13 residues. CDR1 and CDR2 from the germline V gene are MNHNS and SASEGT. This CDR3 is CASSRQTPEGYTF. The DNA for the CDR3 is TGTGCCAGCAGTCGACAGACCCCAGAGGGCTACACCTTC.

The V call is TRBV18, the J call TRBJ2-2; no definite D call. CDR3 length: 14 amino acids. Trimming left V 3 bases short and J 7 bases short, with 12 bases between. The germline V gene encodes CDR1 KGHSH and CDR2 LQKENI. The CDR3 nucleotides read TGTGCCAGCTCACCCACGGAAACCCTCGGGGAGCTGTTTTTT. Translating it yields CASSPTETLGELFF.

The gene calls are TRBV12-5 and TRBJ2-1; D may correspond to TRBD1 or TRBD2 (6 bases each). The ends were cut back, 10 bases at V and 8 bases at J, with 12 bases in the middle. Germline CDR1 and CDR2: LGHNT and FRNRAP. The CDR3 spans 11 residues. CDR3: CAILRGHEQFF. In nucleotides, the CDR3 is TGTGCTATACTCCGGGGGCATGAGCAGTTCTTC. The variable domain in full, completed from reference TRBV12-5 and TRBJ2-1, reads DARVTQTPRHKVTEMGQEVTMRCQPILGHNTVFWYRQTMMQGLELLAYFRNRAPLDDSGMPKDRFSAEMPDATLATLKIQPSEPRDSAVYFCAILRGHEQFFGPGTRLTVL.

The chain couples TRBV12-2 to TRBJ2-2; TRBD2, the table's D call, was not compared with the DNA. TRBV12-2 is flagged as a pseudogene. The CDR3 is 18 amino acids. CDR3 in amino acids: CASRFFERGLQNTGELFF. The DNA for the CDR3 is TGTGCAAGTCGCTTTTTCGAGCGGGGTCTACAGAACACCGGGGAGCTGTTTTTT.

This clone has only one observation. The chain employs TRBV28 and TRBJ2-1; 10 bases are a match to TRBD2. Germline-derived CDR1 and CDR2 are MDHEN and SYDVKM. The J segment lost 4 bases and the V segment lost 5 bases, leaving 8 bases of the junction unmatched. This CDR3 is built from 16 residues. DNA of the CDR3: TGTGCCAGCAGTGTTATAGCGGGAGGTAAATACAATGAGCAGTTCTTC. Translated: CASSVIAGGKYNEQFF.

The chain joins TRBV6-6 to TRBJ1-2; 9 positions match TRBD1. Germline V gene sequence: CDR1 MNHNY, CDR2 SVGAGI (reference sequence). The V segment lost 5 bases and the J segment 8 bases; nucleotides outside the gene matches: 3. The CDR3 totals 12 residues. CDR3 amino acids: CASSLDRGGYTF. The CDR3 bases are TGTGCCAGCAGTCTGGACAGGGGCGGCTACACCTTC.

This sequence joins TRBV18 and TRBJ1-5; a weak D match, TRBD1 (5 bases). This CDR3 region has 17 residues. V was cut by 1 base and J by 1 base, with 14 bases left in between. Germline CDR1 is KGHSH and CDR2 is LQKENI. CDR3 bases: TGTGCCAGCTCACCACAATCGGGGACGGTAAGCAATCAGCCCCAGCATTTT. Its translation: CASSPQSGTVSNQPQHF.

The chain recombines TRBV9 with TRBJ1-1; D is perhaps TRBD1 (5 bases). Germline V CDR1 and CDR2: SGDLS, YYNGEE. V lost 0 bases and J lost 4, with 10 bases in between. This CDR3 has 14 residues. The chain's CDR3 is CASSVAGVGTEAFF. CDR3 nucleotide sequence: TGTGCCAGCAGCGTAGCGGGGGTCGGCACTGAAGCTTTCTTT.

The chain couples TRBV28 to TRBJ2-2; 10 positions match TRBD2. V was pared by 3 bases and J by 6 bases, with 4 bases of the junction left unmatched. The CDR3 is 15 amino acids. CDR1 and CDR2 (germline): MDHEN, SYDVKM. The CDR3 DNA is TGTGCCAGCAGTTTTAGCGGGAGGAATGCCGGGGAGCTGTTTTTT. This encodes CASSFSGRNAGELFF. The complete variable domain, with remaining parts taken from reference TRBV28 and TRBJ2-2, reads DVKVTQSSRYLVKRTGEKVFLECVQDMDHENMFWYRQDPGLGLRLIYFSYDVKMKEKGDIPEGYSVSREKKERFSLILESASTNQTSMYLCASSFSGRNAGELFFGEGSRLTVL.

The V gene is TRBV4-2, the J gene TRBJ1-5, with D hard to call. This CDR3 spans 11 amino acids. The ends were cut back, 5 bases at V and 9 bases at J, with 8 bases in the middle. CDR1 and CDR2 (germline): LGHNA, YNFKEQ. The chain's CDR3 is CASSFHRPQHF. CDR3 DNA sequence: TGTGCCAGCAGCTTTCATCGGCCCCAGCATTTT.

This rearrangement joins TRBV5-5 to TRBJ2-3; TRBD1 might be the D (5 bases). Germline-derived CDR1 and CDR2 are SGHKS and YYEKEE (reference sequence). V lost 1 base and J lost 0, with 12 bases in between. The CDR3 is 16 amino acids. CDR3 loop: CASSLSGAPSTDTQYF. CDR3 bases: TGTGCCAGCAGCTTGAGTGGGGCCCCTAGCACAGATACGCAGTATTTT.

CDR3 protein: CASSQVPGGRNTEAFF. CDR3 in DNA: TGTGCCAGCAGCCAAGTTCCAGGGGGCCGGAACACTGAAGCTTTCTTT. The chain combines TRBV5-5 with TRBJ1-1; 8 bases fit TRBD1. The CDR3 covers 16 residues. Trimming cost V 4 bases and J 1 base; bases outside gene matches: 9. Looked up from germline, CDR1 is SGHKS and CDR2 is YYEKEE (reference sequence).

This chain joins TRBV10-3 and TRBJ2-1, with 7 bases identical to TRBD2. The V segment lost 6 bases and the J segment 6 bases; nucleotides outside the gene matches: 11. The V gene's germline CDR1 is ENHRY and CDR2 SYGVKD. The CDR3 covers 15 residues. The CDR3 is CAISYGLAELNEQFF. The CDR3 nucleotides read TGTGCCATCAGCTATGGGCTAGCGGAACTCAATGAGCAGTTCTTC.

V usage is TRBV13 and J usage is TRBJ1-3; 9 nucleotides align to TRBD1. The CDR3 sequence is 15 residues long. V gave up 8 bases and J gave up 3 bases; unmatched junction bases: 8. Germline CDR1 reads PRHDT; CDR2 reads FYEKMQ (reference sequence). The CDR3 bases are TGTGCCAGCGTGAGGGGGGGACAGGGTGGAAACACCATATATTTT. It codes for CASVRGGQGGNTIYF.

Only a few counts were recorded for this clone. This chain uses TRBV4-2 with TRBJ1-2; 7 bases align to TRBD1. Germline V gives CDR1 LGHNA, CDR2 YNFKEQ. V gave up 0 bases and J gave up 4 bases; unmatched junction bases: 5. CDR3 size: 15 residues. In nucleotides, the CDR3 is TGTGCCAGCAGCCAAGAGGGACAGATATTCTATGGCTACACCTTC. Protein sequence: CASSQEGQIFYGYTF.

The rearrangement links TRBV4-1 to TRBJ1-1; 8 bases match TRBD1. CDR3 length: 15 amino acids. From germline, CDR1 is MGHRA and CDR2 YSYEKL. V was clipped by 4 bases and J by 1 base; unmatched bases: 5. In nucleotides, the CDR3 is TGCGCCAGCAGCCTTACCGGGACAGGGAACACTGAAGCTTTCTTT. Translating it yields CASSLTGTGNTEAFF.

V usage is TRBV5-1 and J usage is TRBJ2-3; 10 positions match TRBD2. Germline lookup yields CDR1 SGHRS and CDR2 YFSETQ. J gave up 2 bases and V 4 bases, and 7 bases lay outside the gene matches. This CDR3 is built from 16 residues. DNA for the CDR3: TGCGCCAGCAGCCCGAGCGGGAGGGGCCTCACAGATACGCAGTATTTT. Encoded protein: CASSPSGRGLTDTQYF.

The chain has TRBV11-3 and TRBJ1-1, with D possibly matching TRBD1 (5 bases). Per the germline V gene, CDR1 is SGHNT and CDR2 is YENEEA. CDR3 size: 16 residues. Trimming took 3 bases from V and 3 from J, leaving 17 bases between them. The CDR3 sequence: CASSFPGEGRDTEAFF. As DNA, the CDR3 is TGTGCCAGCAGCTTTCCCGGGGAGGGACGGGACACTGAAGCTTTCTTT.

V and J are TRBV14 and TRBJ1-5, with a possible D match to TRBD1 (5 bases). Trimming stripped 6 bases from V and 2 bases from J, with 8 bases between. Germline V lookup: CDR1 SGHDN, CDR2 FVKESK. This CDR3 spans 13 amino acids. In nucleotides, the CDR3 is TGTGCCAGCAGTGGGGCGGGCAATCAGCCCCAGCATTTT. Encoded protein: CASSGAGNQPQHF.

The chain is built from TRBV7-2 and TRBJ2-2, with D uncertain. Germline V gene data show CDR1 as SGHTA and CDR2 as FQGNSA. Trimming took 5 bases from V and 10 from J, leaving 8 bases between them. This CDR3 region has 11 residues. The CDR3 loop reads CASSPPMELFF. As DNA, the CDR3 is TGTGCCAGCAGCCCGCCCATGGAGCTGTTTTTT.

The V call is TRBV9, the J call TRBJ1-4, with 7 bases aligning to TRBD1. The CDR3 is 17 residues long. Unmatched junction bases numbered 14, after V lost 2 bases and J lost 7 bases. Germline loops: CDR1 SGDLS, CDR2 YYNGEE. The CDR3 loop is CASSVDGRTGLSEKLFF. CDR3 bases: TGTGCCAGCAGCGTCGACGGGAGGACAGGATTAAGTGAAAAACTGTTTTTT.

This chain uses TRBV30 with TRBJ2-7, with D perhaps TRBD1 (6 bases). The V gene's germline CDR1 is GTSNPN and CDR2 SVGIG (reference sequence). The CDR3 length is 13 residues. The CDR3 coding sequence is TGTGCGTCAGAAAAAGGGGGCTCCTACGAGCAGTACTTC. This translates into CASEKGGSYEQYF.

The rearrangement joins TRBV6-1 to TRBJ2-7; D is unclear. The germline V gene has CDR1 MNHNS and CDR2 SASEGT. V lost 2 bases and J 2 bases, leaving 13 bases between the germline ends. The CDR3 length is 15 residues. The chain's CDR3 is CASSEPSPGPYEQYF. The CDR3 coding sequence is TGTGCCAGCAGTGAACCTTCCCCGGGCCCCTACGAGCAGTACTTC.

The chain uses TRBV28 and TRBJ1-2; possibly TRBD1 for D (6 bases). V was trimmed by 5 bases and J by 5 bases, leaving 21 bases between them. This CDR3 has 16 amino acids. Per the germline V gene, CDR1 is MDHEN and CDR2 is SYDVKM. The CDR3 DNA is TGTGCCAGCAGTCCCAATAAGTGGGGGCTTGGGTATGGCTACACCTTC. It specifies CASSPNKWGLGYGYTF.